What follows are 31 T cell receptor beta chains derived from one specimen sequenced in a study of beta chain features in type 1 diabetes (dated by TCRdb to between 2017 and 2018). Their antigens remain unidentified. The full study reports these points: Type 1 diabetes patients showed a moderate but significant shortening of TCRB CDR3 length in all four CD4+ subsets.

Library method: the immunoSEQ multiplex PCR assay. All of the isolated RNA was reverse transcribed with the High Capacity cDNA Reverse Transcription Kit, so expressed TCRB transcripts were sequenced. TCRdb carries this immuneACCESS record with in-frame sequences only. Its versions omit some clonotypes, under half of them owing to an unresolved V gene in the studies checked, with the rest unexplained. This sample has 100,000 to 150,000 clones in its table, and 7% to 10% of those were observed once. 0.75% of the sample comes from the top ten. The source material was central memory CD4+ T cells from blood. These receptors all stem from a man aged 25-45 years with type 1 diabetes.

The rearrangement links TRBV18 to TRBJ1-2; D gene ambiguous. Germline CDR1 reads KGHSH; CDR2 reads LQKENI. The CDR3 is made up of 13 amino acids. Trimming cost V 4 bases and J 3 bases, with 9 bases left between them. This chain's CDR3 is CASSRDTDYGYTF. The CDR3 DNA is TGTGCCAGCTCACGCGACACGGACTATGGCTACACCTTC.

This clone appeared a few times. The chain has TRBV28 and TRBJ2-7; D remains unclear. Trimming left V 2 bases short and J 1 base short, with 12 bases between. Germline lookup yields CDR1 MDHEN and CDR2 SYDVKM. This CDR3 is 15 amino acids long. The CDR3 DNA is TGTGCCAGCAGTTTAGACCCAGGTCATTCCTACGAGCAGTACTTC. It encodes CASSLDPGHSYEQYF.

There are many counts of this clone. This chain joins TRBV5-1 and TRBJ1-1, with 8 bases identical to TRBD1. The ends lost 8 bases at V and 1 base at J; junction bases unmatched: 10. Germline V gives CDR1 SGHRS, CDR2 YFSETQ. The CDR3 spans 15 residues. CDR3 in amino acids: CASKTGASSNTEAFF. In DNA, the CDR3 is TGCGCCAGTAAGACAGGGGCGAGCTCGAACACTGAAGCTTTCTTT. Looking up the rest from reference TRBV5-1 and TRBJ1-1 gives the full variable domain: KAGVTQTPRYLIKTRGQQVTLSCSPISGHRSVSWYQQTPGQGLQFLFEYFSETQRNKGNFPGRFSGRQFSNSRSEMNVSTLELGDSALYLCASKTGASSNTEAFFGQGTRLTVV.

This clone was picked up a small number of times. The genes are TRBV7-8 and TRBJ1-4, with a weak D call TRBD1 (5 bases). The CDR3 extends over 15 amino acids. CDR1 SGHVS and CDR2 FQNEAQ come from the germline V gene. V was shortened by 1 base and J by 6 bases, with 12 bases between the two germline ends. In DNA form, the CDR3 reads TGTGCCAGCAGCTTAGGGGGCAGTGGAGATGAAAAACTGTTTTTT. The encoded protein is CASSLGGSGDEKLFF. Drawing the rest from reference TRBV7-8 and TRBJ1-4, the complete variable domain is GAGVSQSPRYKVAKRGQDVALRCDPISGHVSLFWYQQALGQGPEFLTYFQNEAQLDKSGLPSDRFFAERPEGSVSTLKIQRTQQEDSAVYLCASSLGGSGDEKLFFGSGTQLSVL.

This clone was detected only a few times. This CDR3 is CASSSGQGHLTEAFF. CDR3 DNA: TGTGCCAGCTCATCAGGACAGGGCCATTTGACTGAAGCTTTCTTT. The chain combines TRBV18 with TRBJ1-1; 8 bases are a match to TRBD1. There are 15 residues in the CDR3. The junction had 10 bases not matched to a gene; V was cut back by 5 bases and J by 5 bases. The V gene's germline CDR1 is KGHSH and CDR2 LQKENI.

This clone showed up just a few times. The chain joins TRBV6-6 to TRBJ2-5; tentative D call: TRBD2 (6 bases). This CDR3 is built from 13 residues. CDR1 and CDR2 (germline): MNHNY, SVGAGI (reference sequence). The ends were cut back, 5 bases at V and 5 bases at J, with 12 bases in the middle. The CDR3 here is CASSAGTGETQYF. The CDR3 region has the DNA TGTGCCAGCAGTGCAGGGACTGGGGAGACCCAGTACTTC.

This clone has a handful of counts. The rearrangement joins TRBV18 to TRBJ1-1, with 11 bases aligning to TRBD1. The CDR3 length is 16 residues. The V and J ends lost 3 bases and 4 bases, in that order; junction bases with no gene match: 7. Germline V gene data show CDR1 as KGHSH and CDR2 as LQKENI. Written as DNA, the CDR3 is TGTGCCAGCTCACCCGGACAGGGGGCGCGCGGCACTGAAGCTTTCTTT. Its protein is CASSPGQGARGTEAFF.

J is TRBJ2-2 and V is TRBV7-3; 7 bases are shared with TRBD1. Germline values: CDR1 SGHTA, CDR2 FQGTGA. The CDR3 length is 15 residues. The J segment lost 5 bases and the V segment lost 5 bases, leaving 8 bases of the junction unmatched. The CDR3 reads CASSPRDSSTGELFF. The CDR3 DNA sequence: TGTGCCAGCAGCCCCCGGGACAGTTCAACCGGGGAGCTGTTTTTT.

This sequence joins TRBV21-1 and TRBJ2-7; TRBD1, the D gene given by the table, was not confirmed from the DNA. TRBV21-1 constitutes a pseudogene. There are 12 residues in the CDR3. The CDR3 DNA reads TGTGCCAGCAGCAAAGTACACTACGAGCAGTACTTC. It is translated as CASSKVHYEQYF.

This clone was found a few times. The V call is TRBV4-2, the J call TRBJ1-5, with a possible D match to TRBD1 (6 bases). Germline loops: CDR1 LGHNA, CDR2 YNFKEQ. The V and J ends lost 2 bases and 4 bases respectively, with 27 bases between them. The CDR3 contains 20 residues. CDR3 in DNA: TGTGCCAGCAGCCAACGAGGGTGGGGGGCCAGGGGCGGGAGGAATCAGCCCCAGCATTTT. It specifies CASSQRGWGARGGRNQPQHF.

This clone has more than one count but fewer than ten. This chain uses TRBV5-1 with TRBJ2-5, with D perhaps TRBD1 (5 bases). This CDR3 has 14 amino acids. V lost 0 bases, J lost 1 base, and 7 bases lay in between. Germline lookup yields CDR1 SGHRS and CDR2 YFSETQ. Here the CDR3 DNA reads TGCGCCAGCAGCTTGGGACAGCCCCAAGAGACCCAGTACTTC. Translating gives CASSLGQPQETQYF. The entire variable domain, with the rest obtained from reference TRBV5-1 and TRBJ2-5, is as follows: KAGVTQTPRYLIKTRGQQVTLSCSPISGHRSVSWYQQTPGQGLQFLFEYFSETQRNKGNFPGRFSGRQFSNSRSEMNVSTLELGDSALYLCASSLGQPQETQYFGPGTRLLVL.

This chain joins TRBV5-1 and TRBJ2-1; 9 bases are shared with TRBD1. Germline-derived CDR1 and CDR2 are SGHRS and YFSETQ. V gave up 0 bases and J gave up 2 bases; unmatched junction bases: 0. CDR3 length: 15 residues. The CDR3 region has the DNA TGCGCCAGCAGCTTGGGGGACAGGGCCTACAATGAGCAGTTCTTC. Encoded protein: CASSLGDRAYNEQFF.

This clone has just a few counts. The chain links TRBV4-3 to TRBJ1-2; 7 nucleotides agree with TRBD1. The CDR3 spans 14 residues. Germline values: CDR1 LGHNA, CDR2 YSLEER. The junction had 8 bases not matched to a gene; V was cut back by 4 bases and J by 6 bases. This chain's CDR3 is CASSPDRLNNGYTF. DNA of the CDR3: TGCGCCAGCAGCCCGGACAGGTTAAATAATGGCTACACCTTC.

The V call is TRBV28, the J call TRBJ2-3; 7 bases are a match to TRBD2. CDR1 is MDHEN and CDR2 is SYDVKM in the germline V gene. CDR3 length: 13 amino acids. The V segment lost 8 bases and the J segment 2 bases; nucleotides outside the gene matches: 4. Here the CDR3 reads CASYGTNTDTQYF. Here the CDR3 DNA reads TGTGCCAGCTACGGGACTAACACAGATACGCAGTATTTT.

V and J are TRBV27 and TRBJ1-2; weak D call: TRBD1 (5 bases). CDR1 and CDR2 (germline): MNHEY, SMNVEV (reference sequence). V was trimmed by 1 base and J by 8 bases, leaving 14 bases between them. The CDR3 runs 14 residues. CDR3 sequence: CASSLWGSTRGYTF. CDR3 DNA: TGTGCCAGCAGTTTATGGGGCTCCACGAGGGGCTACACCTTC.

This clone was detected only a few times. The chain recombines TRBV4-2 with TRBJ2-7, with 9 bases identical to TRBD2. The germline V gene has CDR1 LGHNA and CDR2 YNFKEQ. The CDR3 loop spans 17 amino acids. Losses at the gene ends were 4 bases for V and 0 bases for J; bases not matched to a gene: 10. CDR3 residues: CASSLTGTSGPSYEQYF. DNA of the CDR3: TGTGCCAGCAGCCTTACTGGTACTAGCGGGCCCTCCTACGAGCAGTACTTC.

The rearrangement uses TRBV7-9 and TRBJ1-2; no reliable D call. This CDR3 contains 13 residues. Deletions cut 0 bases from V and 3 bases from J, with 5 bases between. Germline-derived CDR1 and CDR2 are SEHNR and FQNEAQ (reference sequence). The CDR3 DNA reads TGTGCCAGCAGCTTAGCTCTTGACTATGGCTACACCTTC. Its translation: CASSLALDYGYTF.

The chain combines TRBV5-1 with TRBJ2-5; maybe TRBD2 (5 bases). The CDR3 sequence is 13 residues long. V gave up 7 bases and J gave up 4 bases, with 14 bases separating them. Germline V gene sequence: CDR1 SGHRS, CDR2 YFSETQ. In nucleotides, the CDR3 is TGCGCCAGCCTTGAATTGGGGAGAGAGACCCAGTACTTC. As protein: CASLELGRETQYF.

This clone occurred many times. V gene TRBV5-4 combines with J gene TRBJ2-4, with TRBD2 as a possible D gene (6 bases). The CDR3 totals 14 residues. V was clipped by 5 bases and J by 3 bases, with 12 bases between them. Germline CDR1 is SGHNT and CDR2 is YYREEE (reference sequence). The CDR3 loop reads CASSRPGGKNIQYF. CDR3 in DNA: TGTGCCAGCAGTCGACCCGGGGGCAAAAACATTCAGTACTTC.

This clone has only a few counts. The V call is TRBV15, the J call TRBJ2-5; D unresolved. The ends were cut back, 0 bases at V and 0 bases at J, with 8 bases in the middle. The germline V gene encodes CDR1 LNHNV and CDR2 YYDKDF (reference sequence). This CDR3 contains 15 residues. CDR3 region: CATSRDRNYQETQYF. CDR3 sequence (DNA): TGTGCCACCAGCAGAGATCGCAACTACCAAGAGACCCAGTACTTC.

V usage is TRBV4-1 and J usage is TRBJ2-3; 12 bases match TRBD2. Germline trimming cut 1 base from V and 0 bases from J; bases unmatched to any gene: 5. Germline V CDR1 and CDR2: MGHRA, YSYEKL. This CDR3 region has 18 residues. The DNA of the CDR3 is TGCGCCAGCAGCCAAGCTAGCGGGGGGGCTATAAGCACAGATACGCAGTATTTT. As protein: CASSQASGGAISTDTQYF.

The genes are TRBV28 and TRBJ2-7; D may be TRBD1 (5 bases). CDR1 is MDHEN and CDR2 is SYDVKM in the germline V gene. The CDR3 contains 13 residues. V was trimmed by 3 bases and J by 3 bases, leaving 9 bases between them. Here the CDR3 reads CASSFLDSYEQYF. CDR3 in DNA: TGTGCCAGCAGTTTTTTAGACAGCTACGAGCAGTACTTC.

This clone was found a few times. The chain has TRBV7-2 and TRBJ2-7; 10 nucleotides line up with TRBD2. The germline CDR1 and CDR2 sequences are SGHTA and FQGNSA. After removal of 5 bases from V and 1 base from J, the junction contained 8 bases not matched to a gene. The CDR3 sequence is 16 residues long. This CDR3 reads CASSLSSGGMSYEQYF. CDR3 coding DNA: TGTGCCAGCAGCCTATCTAGCGGGGGCATGTCCTACGAGCAGTACTTC.

The V gene is TRBV6-7, the J gene TRBJ2-5, with D possibly matching TRBD1 (6 bases). TRBV6-7 is reported as an ORF; its role is uncertain. Trimming took 8 bases from V and 3 from J, leaving 13 bases between them. CDR3 size: 13 residues. The CDR3 sequence: CASPQAGEETQYF. CDR3 nucleotide sequence: TGTGCCAGCCCACAGGCAGGGGAAGAGACCCAGTACTTC.

Only a few counts were recorded for this clone. The chain uses TRBV2 and TRBJ1-4; D is ambiguous. Germline CDR1 SNHLY, CDR2 FYNNEI. CDR3 length: 12 amino acids. Trimming removed 2 bases from V and 7 bases from J, with 5 bases in between. CDR3 DNA sequence: TGTGCCAGCAGTGAATCGGGTGAAAAACTGTTTTTT. It specifies CASSESGEKLFF.

This clone was observed a handful of times. This chain links TRBV15 with TRBJ2-1; tentatively, D is TRBD2 (5 bases). V gave up 0 bases and J gave up 8 bases, with 17 bases separating them. This CDR3 has 16 amino acids. CDR1 and CDR2 from the germline V gene are LNHNV and YYDKDF (reference sequence). DNA of the CDR3: TGTGCCACCAGCAGAGATAGAAGCCTAGCCTCCTATGAGCAGTTCTTC. Translated: CATSRDRSLASYEQFF.

The chain is built from TRBV7-3 and TRBJ2-3; 13 positions agree with TRBD2. V dropped 5 bases and J dropped 6; count of bases not matched to a gene: 5. Germline CDR1 and CDR2: SGHTA and FQGTGA. This CDR3 comprises 15 residues. The CDR3 loop reads CASSLGTSGADTQYF. The CDR3 DNA reads as TGTGCCAGCAGCCTGGGGACTAGCGGGGCGGATACGCAGTATTTT.

This clone was detected a few times. The chain recombines TRBV10-3 with TRBJ1-1, with TRBD1 identical over 8 bases. This CDR3 is 15 amino acids long. CDR1 ENHRY and CDR2 SYGVKD come from the germline V gene. Germline trimming cut 8 bases from V and 1 base from J; bases unmatched to any gene: 9. The CDR3 nucleotides read TGTGCCATCCGAGATCGACAGGGGTGGAACACTGAAGCTTTCTTT. This gives the protein CAIRDRQGWNTEAFF.

The chain is built from TRBV2 and TRBJ1-1; 8 bases fit TRBD1. CDR1 and CDR2 from the germline V gene are SNHLY and FYNNEI. This CDR3 has 13 amino acids. V lost 6 bases, J lost 5 bases, and 5 bases stayed unmatched. CDR3 protein: CASSRQGQTEAFF. DNA of the CDR3: TGTGCCAGCAGCCGACAGGGGCAGACTGAAGCTTTCTTT. Full variable domain (outside the CDR3, taken from reference TRBV2 and TRBJ1-1): EPEVTQTPSHQVTQMGQEVILRCVPISNHLYFYWYRQILGQKVEFLVSFYNNEISEKSEIFDDQFSVERPDGSNFTLKIRSTKLEDSAMYFCASSRQGQTEAFFGQGTRLTVV.

In this sample, this clone turned up a few times. The V gene is TRBV18, the J gene TRBJ2-3; D possibly corresponds to TRBD1 (6 bases). Germline assignment: CDR1 KGHSH and CDR2 LQKENI. This CDR3 spans 15 amino acids. Trimming pared 2 bases from V and 2 bases from J, leaving 11 bases between. Written as DNA, the CDR3 is TGTGCCAGCTCACCAAGGACAGCGAACACAGATACGCAGTATTTT. Encoded protein: CASSPRTANTDTQYF.

This clone occurred a few times. The chain joins TRBV4-3 to TRBJ1-1; TRBD1 matches 9 bases. CDR3 size: 15 residues. Germline CDR1 is LGHNA and CDR2 is YSLEER. V was pared by 2 bases and J by 3 bases, with 4 bases of the junction left unmatched. CDR3 sequence reads: CASSQRDRADTEAFF. The CDR3 DNA reads TGCGCCAGCAGCCAACGGGACAGGGCGGACACTGAAGCTTTCTTT.